This entry is about one T cell receptor (beta chain). The antigen is unknown. The PCR was carried out with 60 Vbeta primers and 13 Jbeta primers. This table comes from immunoSEQ multiplex PCR, and its TCRdb copy is limited to in-frame clones, with some not included. The table lists hundreds of thousands of clones, approximately 84% of them singletons. The V and J ends lost 2 bases and 10 bases, in that order; junction bases with no gene match: 14. The germline CDR1 and CDR2 sequences are LGHNT and FRNRAP. The CDR3 extends over 16 amino acids. The data stem from a study of cytomegalovirus exposure and HLA in healthy donors. Study-level findings and limits: According to a later analysis, donors in an Asian-associated ancestry cluster reportedly had fewer N-insertions than the roughly 670-donor mean.

The clonotype originates from a woman aged 40 to 49 in good health and CMV-seronegative. The chain uses TRBV12-5 and TRBJ2-1, with 7 bases identical to TRBD2. The specimen sequenced was PBMCs. The CDR3 sequence: CASGLTRGGGLEEQFF. The CDR3 DNA is TGTGCTAGTGGTTTGACCCGTGGGGGGGGATTGGAGGAGCAGTTCTTC.